This TCR beta chain was captured in a study of shared clonotypes between healthy human individuals. Each PCR replicate from the sorted subsets contained approximately 0.2 ug DNA, which is 25,000 to 30,000 T cell genomes. The repertoire was sequenced with immunoSEQ multiplex PCR; TCRdb's copy has only in-frame clones and lacks some. The sample holds 1,500,000 or so clones; around 98.5% are singletons and the top ten take under 0.45%. In this sample, this clone turned up once. CDR3 size: 15 residues. Germline V gives CDR1 SNHLY, CDR2 FYNNEI. The V gene end was trimmed by 7 bases and the J gene end by 6 bases; junction bases not matched to a gene: 10.

Sequencing used naive CD4+ T cells sorted from blood. Specified subset: CD45RA+ positively selected. The gene calls are TRBV2 and TRBJ2-3; 10 nucleotides line up with TRBD2. This clonotype was sampled from a man aged 25-40 years in good health. The CDR3 loop is CASNQLAGRMDTQYF. The DNA for the CDR3 is TGTGCCAGCAACCAACTAGCGGGAAGGATGGATACGCAGTATTTT.